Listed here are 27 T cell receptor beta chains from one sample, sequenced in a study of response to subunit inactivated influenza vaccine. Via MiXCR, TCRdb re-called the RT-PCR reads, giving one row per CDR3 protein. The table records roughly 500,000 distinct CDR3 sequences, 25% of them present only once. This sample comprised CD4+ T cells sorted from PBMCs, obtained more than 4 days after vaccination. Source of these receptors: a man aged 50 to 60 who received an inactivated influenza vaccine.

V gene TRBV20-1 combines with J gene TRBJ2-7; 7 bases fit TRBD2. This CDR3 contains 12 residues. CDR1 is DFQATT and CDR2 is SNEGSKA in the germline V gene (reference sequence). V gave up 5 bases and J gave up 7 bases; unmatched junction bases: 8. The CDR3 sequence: CSAAVGGREQYF. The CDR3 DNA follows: TGCAGTGCTGCCGTGGGGGGGAGAGAGCAGTACTTC.

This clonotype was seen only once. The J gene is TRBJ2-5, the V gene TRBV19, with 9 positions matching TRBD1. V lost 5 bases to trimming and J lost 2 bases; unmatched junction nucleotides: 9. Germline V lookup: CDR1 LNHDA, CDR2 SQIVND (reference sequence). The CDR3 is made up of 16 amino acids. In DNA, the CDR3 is TGTGCCAGTAGTCTCGCCGGGACAGGGCTTCAAGAGACCCAGTACTTC. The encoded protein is CASSLAGTGLQETQYF.

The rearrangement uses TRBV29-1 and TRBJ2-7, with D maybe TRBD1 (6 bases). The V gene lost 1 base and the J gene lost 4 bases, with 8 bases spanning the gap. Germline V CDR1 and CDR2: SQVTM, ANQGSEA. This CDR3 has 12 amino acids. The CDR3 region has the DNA TGCAGCGTTGAAGTCACAGGGTACGAGCAGTACTTC. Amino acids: CSVEVTGYEQYF.

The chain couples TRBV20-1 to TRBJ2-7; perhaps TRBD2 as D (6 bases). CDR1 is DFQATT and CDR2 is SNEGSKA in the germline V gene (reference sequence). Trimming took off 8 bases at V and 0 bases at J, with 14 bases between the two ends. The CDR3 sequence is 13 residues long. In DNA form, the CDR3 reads TGCAGTCACCGGGACTTTAACTCCTACGAGCAGTACTTC. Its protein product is CSHRDFNSYEQYF.

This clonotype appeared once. CDR3 nucleotide sequence: TGCAGTGCCCGGACTAGCGGGGGGGCAGCAGATACGCAGTATTTT. Protein product: CSARTSGGAADTQYF. The J gene is TRBJ2-3, the V gene TRBV20-1; 15 bases fit TRBD2. CDR3 length equals 15 residues. The germline CDR1 and CDR2 sequences are DFQATT and SNEGSKA (reference sequence). V was clipped by 6 bases and J by 4 bases; unmatched bases: 5.

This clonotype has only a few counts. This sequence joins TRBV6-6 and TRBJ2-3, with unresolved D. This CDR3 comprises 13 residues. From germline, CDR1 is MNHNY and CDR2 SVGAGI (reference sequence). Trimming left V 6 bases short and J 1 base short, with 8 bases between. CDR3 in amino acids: CASRPRGTDTQYF. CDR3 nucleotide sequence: TGTGCCAGCAGACCCCGTGGCACAGATACGCAGTATTTT.

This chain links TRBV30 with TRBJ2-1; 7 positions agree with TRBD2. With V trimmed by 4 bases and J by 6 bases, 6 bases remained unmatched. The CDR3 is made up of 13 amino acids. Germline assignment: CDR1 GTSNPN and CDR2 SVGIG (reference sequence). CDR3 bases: TGTGCCTGGAATTGGGGAGGGGTCAATGAGCAGTTCTTC. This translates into CAWNWGGVNEQFF.

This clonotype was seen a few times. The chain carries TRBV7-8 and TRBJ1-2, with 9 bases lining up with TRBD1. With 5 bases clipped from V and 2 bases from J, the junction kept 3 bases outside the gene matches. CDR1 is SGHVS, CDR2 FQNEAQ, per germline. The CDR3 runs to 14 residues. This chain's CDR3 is CASSATGGNYGYTF. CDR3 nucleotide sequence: TGTGCCAGCAGCGCGACAGGGGGGAACTATGGCTACACCTTC. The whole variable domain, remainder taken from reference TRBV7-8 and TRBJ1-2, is GAGVSQSPRYKVAKRGQDVALRCDPISGHVSLFWYQQALGQGPEFLTYFQNEAQLDKSGLPSDRFFAERPEGSVSTLKIQRTQQEDSAVYLCASSATGGNYGYTFGSGTRLTVV.

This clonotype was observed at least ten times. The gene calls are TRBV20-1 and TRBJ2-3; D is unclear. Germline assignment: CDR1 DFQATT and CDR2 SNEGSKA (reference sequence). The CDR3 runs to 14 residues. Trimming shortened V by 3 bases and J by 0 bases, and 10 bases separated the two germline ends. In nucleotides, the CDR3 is TGCAGTGCTAGTAAGAGAGAGAGCACAGATACGCAGTATTTT. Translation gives CSASKRESTDTQYF.

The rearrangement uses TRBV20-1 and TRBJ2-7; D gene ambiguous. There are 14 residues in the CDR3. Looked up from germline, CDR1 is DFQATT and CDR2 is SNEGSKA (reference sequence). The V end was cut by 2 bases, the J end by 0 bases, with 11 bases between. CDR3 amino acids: CSARFAPSSYEQYF. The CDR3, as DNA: TGCAGTGCTAGATTTGCGCCAAGCTCCTACGAGCAGTACTTC.

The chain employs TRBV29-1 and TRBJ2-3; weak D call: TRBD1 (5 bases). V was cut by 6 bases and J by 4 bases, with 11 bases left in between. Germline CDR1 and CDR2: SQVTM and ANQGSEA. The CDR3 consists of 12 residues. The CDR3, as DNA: TGCAGCGTGAGGCAGGGCCCAGATACGCAGTATTTT. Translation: CSVRQGPDTQYF.

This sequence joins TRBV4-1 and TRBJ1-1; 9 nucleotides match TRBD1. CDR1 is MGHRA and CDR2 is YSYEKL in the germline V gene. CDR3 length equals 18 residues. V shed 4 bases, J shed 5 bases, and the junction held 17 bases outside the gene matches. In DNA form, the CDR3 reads TGCGCCAGCAGCCCGGCTACAGGGGGCGCGGGTGTTGGGACTGAAGCTTTCTTT. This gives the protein CASSPATGGAGVGTEAFF.

The chain's CDR3 is CAISEPIITDTQYF. CDR3 DNA: TGTGCCATCAGTGAGCCCATTATCACAGATACGCAGTATTTT. The chain couples TRBV10-3 to TRBJ2-3; D gene ambiguous. The V end lost 2 bases, the J end lost 2 bases, and 8 bases lay between the germline ends. CDR3 length equals 14 residues. Per germline, CDR1 ENHRY and CDR2 SYGVKD.

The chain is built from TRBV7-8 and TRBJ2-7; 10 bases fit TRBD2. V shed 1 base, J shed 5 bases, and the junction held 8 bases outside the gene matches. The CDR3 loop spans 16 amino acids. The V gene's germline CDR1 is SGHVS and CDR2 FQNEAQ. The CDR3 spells CASSLVPSGSTDEQYF. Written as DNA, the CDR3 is TGTGCCAGCAGCTTAGTTCCTAGCGGGAGTACGGACGAGCAGTACTTC.

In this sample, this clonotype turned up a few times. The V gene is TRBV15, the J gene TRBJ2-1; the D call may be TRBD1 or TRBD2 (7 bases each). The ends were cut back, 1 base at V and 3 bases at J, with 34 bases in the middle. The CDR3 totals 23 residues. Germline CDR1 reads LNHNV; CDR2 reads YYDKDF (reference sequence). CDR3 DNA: TGTGCCACCAGCAGAGTCGCGACAGGGCATCACCGGGACTATACCCTTGGCTACAATGAGCAGTTCTTC. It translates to CATSRVATGHHRDYTLGYNEQFF.

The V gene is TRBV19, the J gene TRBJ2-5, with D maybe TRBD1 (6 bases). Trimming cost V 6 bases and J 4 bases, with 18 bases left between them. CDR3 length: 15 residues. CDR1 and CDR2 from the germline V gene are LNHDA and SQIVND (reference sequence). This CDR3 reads CASSQYGTTAETQYF. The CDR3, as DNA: TGTGCCAGTAGCCAATATGGGACAACGGCAGAGACCCAGTACTTC.

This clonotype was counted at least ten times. The CDR3 reads CASSADGKGGKQFF. The DNA for the CDR3 is TGCGCCAGCAGCGCTGACGGGAAGGGAGGAAAGCAGTTCTTC. The genes are TRBV5-1 and TRBJ2-1; TRBD2 might be the D (6 bases). This CDR3 spans 14 amino acids. The germline V gene encodes CDR1 SGHRS and CDR2 YFSETQ. Trimming stripped 4 bases from V and 11 bases from J, with 19 bases between.

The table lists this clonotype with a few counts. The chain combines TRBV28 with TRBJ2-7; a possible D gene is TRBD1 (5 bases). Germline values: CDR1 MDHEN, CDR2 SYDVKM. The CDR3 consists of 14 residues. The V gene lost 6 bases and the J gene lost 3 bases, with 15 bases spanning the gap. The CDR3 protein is CASSTYRHYYEQYF. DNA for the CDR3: TGTGCCAGCAGCACCTACAGGCACTACTACGAGCAGTACTTC.

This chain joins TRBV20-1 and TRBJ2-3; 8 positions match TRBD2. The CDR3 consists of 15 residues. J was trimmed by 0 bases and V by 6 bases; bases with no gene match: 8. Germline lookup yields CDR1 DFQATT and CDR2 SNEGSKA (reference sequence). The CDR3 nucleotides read TGCAGTGCCAGGACTAGCAAGGGTAGCACAGATACGCAGTATTTT. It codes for CSARTSKGSTDTQYF.

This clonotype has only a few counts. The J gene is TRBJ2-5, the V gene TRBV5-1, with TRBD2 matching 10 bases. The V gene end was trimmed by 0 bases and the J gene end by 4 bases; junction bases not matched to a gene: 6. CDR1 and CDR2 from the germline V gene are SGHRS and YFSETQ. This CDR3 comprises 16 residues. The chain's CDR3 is CASSLGLAGGVETQYF. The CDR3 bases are TGCGCCAGCAGCTTGGGTTTAGCGGGAGGAGTAGAGACCCAGTACTTC.

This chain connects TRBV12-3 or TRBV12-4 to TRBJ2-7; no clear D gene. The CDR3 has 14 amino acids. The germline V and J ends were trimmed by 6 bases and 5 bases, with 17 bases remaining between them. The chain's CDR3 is CASSSPKGYHEQYF. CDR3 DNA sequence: TGTGCCAGCAGCTCACCAAAGGGTTACCACGAGCAGTACTTC.

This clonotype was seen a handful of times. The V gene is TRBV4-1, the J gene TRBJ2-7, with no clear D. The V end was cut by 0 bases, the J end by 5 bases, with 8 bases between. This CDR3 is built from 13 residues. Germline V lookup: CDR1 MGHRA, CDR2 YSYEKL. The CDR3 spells CASSQEPTHEQYF. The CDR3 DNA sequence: TGCGCCAGCAGCCAAGAGCCCACGCACGAGCAGTACTTC.

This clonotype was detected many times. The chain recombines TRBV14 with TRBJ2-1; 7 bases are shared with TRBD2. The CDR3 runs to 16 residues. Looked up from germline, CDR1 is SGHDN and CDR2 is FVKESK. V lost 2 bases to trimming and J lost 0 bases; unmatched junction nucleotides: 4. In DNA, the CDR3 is TGTGCCAGCAGCCAATTAGCGGGCCGCTCCTACAATGAGCAGTTCTTC. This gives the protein CASSQLAGRSYNEQFF.

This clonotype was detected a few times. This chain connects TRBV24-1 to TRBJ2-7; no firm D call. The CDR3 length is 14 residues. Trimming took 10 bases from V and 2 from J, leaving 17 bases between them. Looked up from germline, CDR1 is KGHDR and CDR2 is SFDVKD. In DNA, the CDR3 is TGTGCCACTCACGGGTGGGCCAGTACCTACGAGCAGTACTTC. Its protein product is CATHGWASTYEQYF.

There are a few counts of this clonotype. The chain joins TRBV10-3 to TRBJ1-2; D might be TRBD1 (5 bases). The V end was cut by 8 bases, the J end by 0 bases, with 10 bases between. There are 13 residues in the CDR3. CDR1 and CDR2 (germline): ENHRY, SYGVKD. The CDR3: CAIEGLANYGYTF. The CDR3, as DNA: TGTGCCATCGAGGGGCTGGCTAACTATGGCTACACCTTC.

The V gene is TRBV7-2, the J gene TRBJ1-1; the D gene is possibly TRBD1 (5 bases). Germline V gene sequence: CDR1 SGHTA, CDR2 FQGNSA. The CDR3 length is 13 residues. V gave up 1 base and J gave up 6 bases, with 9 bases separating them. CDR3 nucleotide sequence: TGTGCCAGCAGCTTAGGCGGGGCCCCTGAAGCTTTCTTT. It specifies CASSLGGAPEAFF.

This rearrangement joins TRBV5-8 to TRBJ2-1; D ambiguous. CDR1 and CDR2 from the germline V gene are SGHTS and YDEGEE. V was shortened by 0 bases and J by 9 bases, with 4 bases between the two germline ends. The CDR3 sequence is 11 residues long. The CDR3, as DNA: TGTGCCAGCAGCTTGGAAGTTGAGCAGTTCTTC. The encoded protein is CASSLEVEQFF.